The 30 T cell receptor beta chains below all came from one sample that was sequenced in a study of blood T cell repertoires in COVID-19. Profiling relied on immunoSEQ multiplex PCR, and the TCRdb table lists in-frame clones only, not all of them. The table lists just over 90,000 clones, 85% to 90% of them singletons. The specimen sequenced was peripheral blood. These receptors were collected from a human donor with active COVID-19. The donor label of this sample is uncertain.

The chain is built from TRBV10-2 and TRBJ2-7; 7 positions match TRBD1. The CDR3 consists of 13 residues. V lost 6 bases and J lost 2; bases outside the gene matches: 4. Germline assignment: CDR1 WSHSY and CDR2 SAAADI. In nucleotides, the CDR3 is TGCGCCAGCAGCCCGGGACAGACCTACGAGCAGTACTTC. Its translation is CASSPGQTYEQYF.

The V and J genes are TRBV5-4 and TRBJ2-3; 7 bases are a match to TRBD2. The CDR3 is 11 residues long. The germline gives CDR1 SGHNT, CDR2 YYREEE (reference sequence). The J segment lost 13 bases and the V segment lost 4 bases, leaving 6 bases of the junction unmatched. The chain's CDR3 is CASSLGLEKYF. CDR3 sequence (DNA): TGTGCCAGCAGCCTCGGACTAGAAAAGTATTTT.

The V call is TRBV27, the J call TRBJ1-1; D ambiguous. This CDR3 spans 14 amino acids. Germline V gene lookup returns CDR1 MNHEY and CDR2 SMNVEV (reference sequence). V was pared by 5 bases and J by 3 bases, with 13 bases between. In DNA form, the CDR3 reads TGTGCCAGCAGTGCGTCGACACCCTACACTGAAGCTTTCTTT. Amino acids: CASSASTPYTEAFF.

This chain links TRBV30 with TRBJ2-2, with D possibly TRBD1 on 6 matching bases. Germline CDR1 reads GTSNPN; CDR2 reads SVGIG (reference sequence). Between the trimmed V and J ends, which lost 1 base and 8 bases, there was a span of 8 bases. The CDR3 length is 12 residues. The CDR3 coding sequence is TGTGCCTGGAGTGCTCAGGGGGGGGAGCTGTTTTTT. Its protein product is CAWSAQGGELFF.

This chain connects TRBV27 to TRBJ2-1, with TRBD1 matching 8 bases. The V gene's germline CDR1 is MNHEY and CDR2 SMNVEV (reference sequence). The CDR3 has 12 amino acids. Unmatched junction bases numbered 0, after V lost 4 bases and J lost 7 bases. CDR3: CASSYRGNEQFF. The CDR3 nucleotides are TGTGCCAGCAGTTACAGGGGGAATGAGCAGTTCTTC.

The V and J genes are TRBV6-4 and TRBJ1-6; D gene uncertain. V gave up 6 bases and J gave up 8 bases, with 11 bases separating them. The CDR3 runs to 13 residues. Germline values: CDR1 MRHNA, CDR2 SNTAGT. CDR3 in amino acids: CASSPTRDSPLHF. Written as DNA, the CDR3 is TGTGCCAGCAGCCCTACGAGGGATTCACCCCTCCACTTT.

The table lists this clone with a few counts. The chain has TRBV7-9 and TRBJ1-4, with D possibly matching TRBD1 (5 bases). Per germline, CDR1 SEHNR and CDR2 FQNEAQ (reference sequence). V was cut by 4 bases and J by 3 bases, with 15 bases left in between. The CDR3 is 16 residues long. This chain's CDR3 is CASSSLAGTSNEKLFF. The CDR3 DNA reads TGTGCCAGCAGCTCGCTGGCGGGGACGTCTAATGAAAAACTGTTTTTT.

The CDR3 is CASSWGESYGYTF. The CDR3 DNA sequence: TGCGCCAGCAGCTGGGGAGAATCCTATGGCTACACCTTC. The chain uses TRBV5-1 and TRBJ1-2; no clear D gene. The CDR3 extends over 13 amino acids. V lost 3 bases and J lost 4, with 10 bases in between. CDR1 and CDR2 from the germline V gene are SGHRS and YFSETQ. Complete variable domain (other parts from reference TRBV5-1 and TRBJ1-2): KAGVTQTPRYLIKTRGQQVTLSCSPISGHRSVSWYQQTPGQGLQFLFEYFSETQRNKGNFPGRFSGRQFSNSRSEMNVSTLELGDSALYLCASSWGESYGYTFGSGTRLTVV.

CDR3 amino acids: CASSPGLDQPQHF. CDR3 bases: TGTGCCAGCTCACCAGGTTTAGATCAGCCCCAGCATTTT. V usage is TRBV18 and J usage is TRBJ1-5; D gene uncertain. The CDR3 spans 13 residues. V was trimmed by 2 bases and J by 5 bases, leaving 7 bases between them. Germline V gives CDR1 KGHSH, CDR2 LQKENI.

The chain carries TRBV21-1 and TRBJ2-5; the table's D call of TRBD1 was not tested on the DNA. TRBV21-1 has pseudogene status. CDR3 length: 23 residues. Here the CDR3 DNA reads TGTGCCAGCAGCAATTGTCCAGGCGCGGGGTTAGCCGGGACAGGGGGCGCGGTGGAGACCCAGTACTTC. It yields the protein CASSNCPGAGLAGTGGAVETQYF.

This clone was seen more than once but under ten times. The rearrangement joins TRBV11-2 to TRBJ1-1, with TRBD1 as a possible D gene (5 bases). The CDR3 totals 13 residues. V was trimmed by 1 base and J by 6 bases, leaving 9 bases between them. CDR1 and CDR2 from the germline V gene are SGHAT and FQNNGV. The CDR3 DNA is TGTGCCAGCAGCTTAGTTGTAGGGGCTGAAGCTTTCTTT. Translating gives CASSLVVGAEAFF.

The chain couples TRBV6-6 to TRBJ1-2, with a weak D call TRBD1 (6 bases). Trimming took off 5 bases at V and 4 bases at J, with 17 bases between the two ends. CDR1 and CDR2 (germline): MNHNY, SVGAGI (reference sequence). CDR3 length equals 15 residues. The DNA for the CDR3 is TGTGCCAGCAGTAGCTCCGGGACAAACATCTATGGCTACACCTTC. It yields the protein CASSSSGTNIYGYTF.

The CDR3 reads CASSRRVVDSGELFF. Here the CDR3 DNA reads TGTGCCAGCAGCCGTCGGGTAGTCGACTCCGGGGAGCTGTTTTTT. The chain couples TRBV5-6 to TRBJ2-2; D uncertain. CDR1 is SGHDT, CDR2 YYEEEE, per germline. V was cut by 4 bases and J by 6 bases, with 16 bases left in between. The CDR3 spans 15 residues.

The chain combines TRBV5-1 with TRBJ2-2, with D perhaps TRBD1 (5 bases). This CDR3 spans 15 amino acids. Trimming left V 1 base short and J 6 bases short, with 13 bases between. Germline assignment: CDR1 SGHRS and CDR2 YFSETQ. This CDR3 reads CASSLPREGAGELFF. The CDR3 DNA reads as TGCGCCAGCAGCTTGCCCAGGGAAGGGGCCGGGGAGCTGTTTTTT.

The chain employs TRBV7-8 and TRBJ2-6; TRBD1 is a possible D gene (6 bases). Germline CDR1 and CDR2: SGHVS and FQNEAQ. The CDR3 spans 20 residues. Deletions cut 2 bases from V and 0 bases from J, with 20 bases between. The CDR3 region has the DNA TGTGCCAGCAGCTTATCCAGGCCAGGGGCAAGGAGCTCTGGGGCCAACGTCCTGACTTTC. Its protein product is CASSLSRPGARSSGANVLTF. The full variable domain, with the rest looked up from reference TRBV7-8 and TRBJ2-6, is GAGVSQSPRYKVAKRGQDVALRCDPISGHVSLFWYQQALGQGPEFLTYFQNEAQLDKSGLPSDRFFAERPEGSVSTLKIQRTQQEDSAVYLCASSLSRPGARSSGANVLTFGAGSRLTVL.

This clone has more than one count but fewer than ten. In DNA, the CDR3 is TGTGCCAGCAGCACAGGGCCACCTGGGAGCAATCAGCCCCAGCATTTT. Residues: CASSTGPPGSNQPQHF. The chain employs TRBV7-9 and TRBJ1-5; the D gene is possibly TRBD1 (6 bases). Per germline, CDR1 SEHNR and CDR2 FQNEAQ (reference sequence). CDR3 size: 16 residues. V was shortened by 5 bases and J by 1 base, with 15 bases between the two germline ends.

This clone was detected once. At one end the junction does not follow the germline gene, possibly because of a read error. This chain links TRBV6-2 or TRBV6-3 with TRBJ2-1, with 10 bases lining up with TRBD2. The CDR3 sequence is 17 residues long. CDR1 and CDR2 from the germline V gene are MNHEY and SVGEGT. For the CDR3, the DNA is TGTGCCAGCAGTTACGAGCGGGGGGGAAATCTACACAATAAGCAGTTCTTC. Protein: CASSYERGGNLHNKQFF.

The chain links TRBV6-5 to TRBJ2-7, with TRBD1 identical over 10 bases. Looked up from germline, CDR1 is MNHEY and CDR2 is SVGAGI. There are 14 residues in the CDR3. Germline trimming cut 9 bases from V and 2 bases from J; bases unmatched to any gene: 7. The DNA of the CDR3 is TGTGCCAGTCAAGAGGGACAGGGGACCTACGAGCAGTACTTC. Protein sequence: CASQEGQGTYEQYF.

The gene calls are TRBV11-3 and TRBJ2-1, with a possible D match to TRBD2 (6 bases). CDR3 length: 15 amino acids. V lost 1 base, J lost 5 bases, and 12 bases lay in between. The V gene's germline CDR1 is SGHNT and CDR2 YENEEA. CDR3 residues: CASSLGRASHNEQFF. The CDR3, as DNA: TGTGCCAGCAGCTTAGGGAGGGCTTCACACAATGAGCAGTTCTTC.

The chain joins TRBV4-3 to TRBJ2-2; D remains ambiguous. V was shortened by 1 base and J by 3 bases, with 15 bases between the two germline ends. CDR1 LGHNA and CDR2 YSLEER come from the germline V gene. This CDR3 is built from 17 residues. The CDR3 sequence is CASSQVIQVQYTGELFF. The CDR3 nucleotides read TGCGCCAGCAGCCAAGTAATACAAGTACAGTACACCGGGGAGCTGTTTTTT.

The chain has TRBV7-2 and TRBJ2-5; D possibly corresponds to TRBD1 (5 bases). The CDR3 is 13 amino acids. V shed 4 bases and J shed 7 bases, with 13 bases lying between them. The V gene's germline CDR1 is SGHTA and CDR2 FQGNSA. The CDR3: CASSSQGSGTQYF. The CDR3 region has the DNA TGTGCCAGCAGCTCCCAGGGTTCGGGGACCCAGTACTTC.

The CDR3 is CASSQPQGNQHF. In DNA form, the CDR3 reads TGTGCCAGCAGCCAACCACAGGGTAACCAGCATTTT. The gene calls are TRBV14 and TRBJ1-5, with a weak D call TRBD1 (6 bases). Germline CDR1 SGHDN, CDR2 FVKESK. V was trimmed by 2 bases and J by 12 bases, leaving 11 bases between them. This CDR3 region has 12 residues. The whole variable domain, remainder taken from reference TRBV14 and TRBJ1-5, is EAGVTQFPSHSVIEKGQTVTLRCDPISGHDNLYWYRRVMGKEIKFLLHFVKESKQDESGMPNNRFLAERTGGTYSTLKVQPAELEDSGVYFCASSQPQGNQHFGDGTRLSIL.

The J gene is TRBJ2-7, the V gene TRBV6-2 or TRBV6-3; D perhaps matches TRBD1 (6 bases). Germline CDR1 is MNHEY and CDR2 is SVGEGT. With 2 bases removed from V and 0 bases from J, the gap between germline ends came to 11 bases. The CDR3 runs 15 residues. The CDR3: CASSYGGSSSYEQYF. CDR3 bases: TGTGCCAGCAGTTACGGGGGCTCGAGCTCCTACGAGCAGTACTTC.

The chain joins TRBV15 to TRBJ2-3; 9 bases are a match to TRBD1. CDR1 is LNHNV, CDR2 YYDKDF, per germline (reference sequence). The CDR3 totals 15 residues. J was trimmed by 1 base and V by 4 bases; bases with no gene match: 3. CDR3 nucleotide sequence: TGTGCCACCAGCATCCGGACAGGGGGCACAGATACGCAGTATTTT. Translation: CATSIRTGGTDTQYF.

Details on this clone: An end of the junction does not agree with germline; a read error may underlie this. The chain combines TRBV18 with TRBJ2-7, with 11 bases fitting TRBD1. The CDR3 is 11 amino acids. CDR1 is KGHSH, CDR2 LQKENI, per germline. The CDR3 region has the DNA TGTGCCAGCTCTGCGGGACAGGGGGTTCTCTTC. Residues: CASSAGQGVLF.

This sequence joins TRBV19 and TRBJ2-5, with D perhaps matching TRBD1 (6 bases). V was cut by 1 base and J by 5 bases, with 11 bases left in between. The CDR3 runs 14 residues. Germline V CDR1 and CDR2: LNHDA, SQIVND (reference sequence). The CDR3 region has the DNA TGTGCCAGTAGTATAGTGCCTAGGGGGGAGACCCAGTACTTC. Residues: CASSIVPRGETQYF.

V and J are TRBV19 and TRBJ1-5; D gene ambiguous. CDR1 is LNHDA, CDR2 SQIVND, per germline (reference sequence). The length of the CDR3 is 12 residues. V lost 7 bases and J 2 bases, leaving 6 bases between the germline ends. The CDR3 is CASTQGNQPQHF. For the CDR3, the DNA is TGTGCCAGTACTCAGGGCAATCAGCCCCAGCATTTT. Full variable domain (missing parts from reference TRBV19 and TRBJ1-5): DGGITQSPKYLFRKEGQNVTLSCEQNLNHDAMYWYRQDPGQGLRLIYYSQIVNDFQKGDIAEGYSVSREKKESFPLTVTSAQKNPTAFYLCASTQGNQPQHFGDGTRLSIL.

This chain links TRBV11-3 with TRBJ2-7, with TRBD2 matching 8 bases. CDR3 length: 12 residues. CDR1 SGHNT and CDR2 YENEEA come from the germline V gene. The V and J ends lost 3 bases and 7 bases, in that order; junction bases with no gene match: 2. CDR3 nucleotides: TGTGCCAGCAGCTTTGGCGGGGGGGAGCAGTACTTC. It encodes CASSFGGGEQYF.

V gene TRBV11-2 combines with J gene TRBJ2-3; 7 bases fit TRBD2. With V trimmed by 6 bases and J by 2 bases, 8 bases remained unmatched. The germline CDR1 and CDR2 sequences are SGHAT and FQNNGV. The CDR3 contains 15 residues. This CDR3 is CASSYPGLLTDTQYF. CDR3 nucleotides: TGTGCCAGCAGTTACCCGGGACTACTCACAGATACGCAGTATTTT.

The chain links TRBV9 to TRBJ2-2; the match to TRBD2 covers 9 bases. Looked up from germline, CDR1 is SGDLS and CDR2 is YYNGEE. The CDR3 consists of 17 residues. Losses at the gene ends were 1 base for V and 5 bases for J; bases not matched to a gene: 9. Here the CDR3 DNA reads TGTGCCAGCAGCGTACTCGGGACTAGCTCTTTTACCGGGGAGCTGTTTTTT. The encoded protein is CASSVLGTSSFTGELFF.